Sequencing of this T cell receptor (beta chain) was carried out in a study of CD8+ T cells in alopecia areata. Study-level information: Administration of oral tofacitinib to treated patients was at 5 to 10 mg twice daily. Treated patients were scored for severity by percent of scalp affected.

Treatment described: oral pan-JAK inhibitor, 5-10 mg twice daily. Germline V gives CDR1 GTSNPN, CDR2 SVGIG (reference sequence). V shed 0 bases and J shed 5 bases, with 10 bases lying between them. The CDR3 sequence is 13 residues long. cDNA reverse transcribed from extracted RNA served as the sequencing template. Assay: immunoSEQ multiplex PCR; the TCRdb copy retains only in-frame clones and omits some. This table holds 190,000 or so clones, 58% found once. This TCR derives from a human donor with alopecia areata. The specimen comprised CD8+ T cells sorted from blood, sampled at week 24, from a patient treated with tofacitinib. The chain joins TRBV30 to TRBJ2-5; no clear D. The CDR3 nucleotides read TGTGCCTGGAGTGTTGGCAGGCCCGAGACCCAGTACTTC. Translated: CAWSVGRPETQYF.